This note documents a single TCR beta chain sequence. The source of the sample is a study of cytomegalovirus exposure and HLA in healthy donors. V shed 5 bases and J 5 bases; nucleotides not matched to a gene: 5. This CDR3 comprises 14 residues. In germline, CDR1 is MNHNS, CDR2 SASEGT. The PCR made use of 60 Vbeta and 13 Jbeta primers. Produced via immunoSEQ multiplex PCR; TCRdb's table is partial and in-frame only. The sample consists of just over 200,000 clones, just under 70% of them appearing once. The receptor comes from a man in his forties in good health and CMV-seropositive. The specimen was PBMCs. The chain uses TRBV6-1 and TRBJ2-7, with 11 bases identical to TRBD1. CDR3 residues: CASSPDRGQDEQYF. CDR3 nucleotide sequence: TGTGCCAGCAGTCCGGACAGGGGGCAGGACGAGCAGTACTTC.